The 18 T cell receptor beta chains presented below share a single source sample, sequenced in a study of CD8+ T cells in alopecia areata. It was cDNA, reverse transcribed from extracted RNA, that served as the sequencing template. The data were produced by immunoSEQ multiplex PCR, yet TCRdb's version contains in-frame clones alone and is incomplete. This sample has approximately 150,000 clones, with approximately 86% found just once. Treatment noted: oral pan-JAK inhibitor, 5-10 mg twice daily. The specimen was CD8+ T cells sorted from blood, collected at week 4, from a patient treated with tofacitinib. These receptors were collected from a human donor with alopecia areata.

The V gene is TRBV29-1, the J gene TRBJ2-1; 8 bases align to TRBD2. V shed 6 bases and J 3 bases; nucleotides not matched to a gene: 10. The CDR3 is 15 residues long. The V gene's germline CDR1 is SQVTM and CDR2 ANQGSEA. CDR3 amino acids: CSVEKAGAGYNEQFF. DNA for the CDR3: TGCAGCGTGGAGAAAGCGGGAGCTGGCTACAATGAGCAGTTCTTC.

Here the CDR3 DNA reads TGCGCCAGCACCTGGACTAGCGGTAGCACAGATACGCAGTATTTT. Encoded protein: CASTWTSGSTDTQYF. The V call is TRBV10-2, the J call TRBJ2-3; TRBD2 agrees at 10 bases. The trim removed 7 bases at V and 0 bases at J, leaving 4 bases unmatched. The length of the CDR3 is 15 residues. CDR1 WSHSY and CDR2 SAAADI come from the germline V gene.

This clone appeared a few times. The chain is built from TRBV29-1 and TRBJ2-7; no clear D gene. Trimming took off 4 bases at V and 2 bases at J, with 9 bases between the two ends. From germline, CDR1 is SQVTM and CDR2 ANQGSEA. The CDR3 has 12 amino acids. CDR3 sequence reads: CSVVSQAYEQYF. The CDR3 region has the DNA TGCAGCGTTGTTTCGCAGGCCTACGAGCAGTACTTC.

The chain carries TRBV7-8 and TRBJ2-7; D perhaps matches TRBD1 (5 bases). The CDR3 loop spans 13 amino acids. Germline V gene data show CDR1 as SGHVS and CDR2 as FQNEAQ. Trimming took 5 bases from V and 0 from J, leaving 8 bases between them. The CDR3 sequence: CASSPTVSYEQYF. The CDR3 coding sequence is TGTGCCAGCAGCCCGACAGTCTCCTACGAGCAGTACTTC. Full variable domain (remainder filled in from reference TRBV7-8 and TRBJ2-7): GAGVSQSPRYKVAKRGQDVALRCDPISGHVSLFWYQQALGQGPEFLTYFQNEAQLDKSGLPSDRFFAERPEGSVSTLKIQRTQQEDSAVYLCASSPTVSYEQYFGPGTRLTVT.

This chain connects TRBV5-6 to TRBJ2-5; 8 bases are shared with TRBD1. The V and J ends lost 4 bases and 3 bases, in that order; junction bases with no gene match: 2. This CDR3 is built from 13 residues. Germline V gene sequence: CDR1 SGHDT, CDR2 YYEEEE. The CDR3 bases are TGTGCCAGCAGCCAGGGACAGGAAGAGACCCAGTACTTC. Its protein product is CASSQGQEETQYF. The entire variable domain, with the rest obtained from reference TRBV5-6 and TRBJ2-5, is as follows: DAGVTQSPTHLIKTRGQQVTLRCSPKSGHDTVSWYQQALGQGPQFIFQYYEEEERQRGNFPDRFSGHQFPNYSSELNVNALLLGDSALYLCASSQGQEETQYFGPGTRLLVL.

This clone was recorded a few times. This chain joins TRBV28 and TRBJ2-5; 7 bases line up with TRBD2. Germline values: CDR1 MDHEN, CDR2 SYDVKM. CDR3 length: 14 amino acids. Losses at the gene ends were 5 bases for V and 5 bases for J; bases not matched to a gene: 8. CDR3 nucleotides: TGTGCCAGCAGTGTACCGGCGGGAGTGGAGACCCAGTACTTC. It is translated as CASSVPAGVETQYF.

The CDR3, as DNA: TGTGCCAGCAGCCAGGCGGGGGGCGATCCGTCTGGCTACACCTTC. This sequence encodes CASSQAGGDPSGYTF. The chain recombines TRBV7-6 with TRBJ1-2; possible D gene TRBD1, 6 bases. V was trimmed by 5 bases and J by 7 bases, leaving 20 bases between them. CDR1 and CDR2 (germline): SGHVS, FNYEAQ. This CDR3 has 15 residues.

This sequence joins TRBV5-1 and TRBJ2-2, with 8 bases lining up with TRBD1. Trimming took 5 bases from V and 6 from J; bases not matched to a gene: 6. CDR1 is SGHRS and CDR2 is YFSETQ in the germline V gene. The CDR3 totals 14 residues. This CDR3 is CASSPTGGPGELFF. DNA for the CDR3: TGCGCCAGCAGTCCTACAGGGGGACCCGGGGAGCTGTTTTTT.

V usage is TRBV11-2 and J usage is TRBJ2-7; a possible D gene is TRBD1 (5 bases). Germline V gives CDR1 SGHAT, CDR2 FQNNGV. V was trimmed by 1 base and J by 4 bases, leaving 11 bases between them. The CDR3 consists of 14 residues. The CDR3 region is CASSLGLGAYEQYF. DNA of the CDR3: TGTGCCAGCAGCTTAGGTTTAGGGGCTTACGAGCAGTACTTC.

This chain uses TRBV7-9 with TRBJ2-7; TRBD1 matches 12 bases. The J segment lost 6 bases and the V segment lost 6 bases, leaving 6 bases of the junction unmatched. The CDR3 contains 14 residues. Germline lookup yields CDR1 SEHNR and CDR2 FQNEAQ (reference sequence). The CDR3 region is CASREGTGGLEQYF. The CDR3 bases are TGTGCCAGCAGGGAGGGGACAGGGGGCCTCGAGCAGTACTTC. The full variable domain, in which reference TRBV7-9 and TRBJ2-7 provide the parts outside the CDR3, is DTGVSQNPRHKITKRGQNVTFRCDPISEHNRLYWYRQTLGQGPEFLTYFQNEAQLEKSRLLSDRFSAERPKGSFSTLEIQRTEQGDSAMYLCASREGTGGLEQYFGPGTRLTVT.

This rearrangement joins TRBV10-3 to TRBJ2-7; weak D call: TRBD2 (6 bases). The V and J ends lost 3 bases and 0 bases respectively, with 9 bases between them. Germline V gives CDR1 ENHRY, CDR2 SYGVKD. This CDR3 has 14 residues. In DNA, the CDR3 is TGTGCCATCAGTGATTCCGGGAGCTCCTACGAGCAGTACTTC. Translated, it gives CAISDSGSSYEQYF.

The rearrangement links TRBV13 to TRBJ2-3, with 9 bases lining up with TRBD2. The J segment lost 1 base and the V segment lost 5 bases, leaving 7 bases of the junction unmatched. The germline V gene encodes CDR1 PRHDT and CDR2 FYEKMQ (reference sequence). The CDR3 sequence is 16 residues long. This chain's CDR3 is CASSPAGGQGTDTQYF. The DNA of the CDR3 is TGTGCCAGCAGCCCGGCGGGGGGGCAGGGCACAGATACGCAGTATTTT.

The chain has TRBV25-1 and TRBJ2-7; 7 positions match TRBD1. This CDR3 comprises 14 residues. The germline gives CDR1 MGHDK, CDR2 SYGVNS. V gave up 4 bases and J gave up 2 bases; unmatched junction bases: 5. The CDR3 loop is CASSGGRGPYEQYF. DNA for the CDR3: TGTGCCAGCAGTGGCGGAAGGGGGCCCTACGAGCAGTACTTC.

V and J are TRBV5-1 and TRBJ2-7; D not resolved. The CDR3 length is 13 residues. Germline CDR1 and CDR2: SGHRS and YFSETQ. V was shortened by 2 bases and J by 7 bases, with 13 bases between the two germline ends. As DNA, the CDR3 is TGCGCCAGCAGCTTTCGGCCAACTAAGGAGCAGTACTTC. Its protein is CASSFRPTKEQYF.

The J gene is TRBJ2-1, the V gene TRBV29-1; tentatively, D is TRBD1 (6 bases). This CDR3 comprises 13 residues. V was trimmed by 5 bases and J by 0 bases, leaving 8 bases between them. Germline V gives CDR1 SQVTM, CDR2 ANQGSEA. The CDR3 coding sequence is TGCAGCGTTCAGGGGCGCTCCTACAATGAGCAGTTCTTC. Amino acids: CSVQGRSYNEQFF.

This clone was observed a few times. V is TRBV29-1 and J is TRBJ2-7, with D unclear. Germline lookup yields CDR1 SQVTM and CDR2 ANQGSEA. The CDR3 is 14 amino acids. Deletions cut 0 bases from V and 0 bases from J, with 9 bases between. The CDR3 sequence: CSVEDGDNSYEQYF. The CDR3 DNA sequence: TGCAGCGTTGAAGATGGTGACAACTCCTACGAGCAGTACTTC.

This chain uses TRBV4-1 with TRBJ1-3; a possible D gene is TRBD1 (5 bases). The CDR3 runs to 16 residues. Trimming pared 0 bases from V and 4 bases from J, leaving 13 bases between. Germline V gene lookup returns CDR1 MGHRA and CDR2 YSYEKL. CDR3 in amino acids: CASSQDYWGFGNTIYF. In DNA, the CDR3 is TGCGCCAGCAGCCAAGATTATTGGGGGTTCGGAAACACCATATATTTT.

The chain links TRBV14 to TRBJ2-1, with 10 bases identical to TRBD2. Germline V gives CDR1 SGHDN, CDR2 FVKESK. Losses at the gene ends were 7 bases for V and 4 bases for J; bases not matched to a gene: 7. The CDR3 has 15 residues. CDR3 in DNA: TGTGCCAGCACCTTCGGGACTAGCGAGTACAATGAGCAGTTCTTC. Translated, it gives CASTFGTSEYNEQFF.